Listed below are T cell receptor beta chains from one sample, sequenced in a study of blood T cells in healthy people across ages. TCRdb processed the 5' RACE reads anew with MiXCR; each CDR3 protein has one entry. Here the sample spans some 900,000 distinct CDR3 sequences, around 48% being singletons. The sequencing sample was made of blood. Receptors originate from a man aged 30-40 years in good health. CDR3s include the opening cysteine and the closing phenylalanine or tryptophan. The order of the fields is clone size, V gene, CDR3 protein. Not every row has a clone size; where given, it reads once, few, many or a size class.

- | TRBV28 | CANSFTLSPYYGYTF
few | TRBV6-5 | CASSPGSSRVGYTF
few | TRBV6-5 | CASSYSIGAGIEANVLTF
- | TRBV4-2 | CASSQGERGYNEKLFF
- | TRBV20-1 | CSASLAGNYEQYF
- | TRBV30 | CALTSGGSYNEQFF
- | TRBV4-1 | CASSPGTGGLYTQYF
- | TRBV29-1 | CSVEALGKVLNEQFF
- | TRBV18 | CASSPGGTGDTQYF
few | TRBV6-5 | CASSPQTDREQYF